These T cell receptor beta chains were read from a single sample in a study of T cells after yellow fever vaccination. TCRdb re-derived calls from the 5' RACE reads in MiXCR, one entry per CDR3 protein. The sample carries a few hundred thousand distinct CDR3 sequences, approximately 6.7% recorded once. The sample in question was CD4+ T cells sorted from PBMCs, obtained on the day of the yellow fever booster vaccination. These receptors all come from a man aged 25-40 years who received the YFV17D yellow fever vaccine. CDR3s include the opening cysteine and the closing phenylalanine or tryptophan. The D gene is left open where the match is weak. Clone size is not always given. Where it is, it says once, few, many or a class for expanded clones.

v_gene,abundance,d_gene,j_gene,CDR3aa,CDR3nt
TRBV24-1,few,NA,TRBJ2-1,CATSEEGLRNEQFF,TGTGCCACCAGTGAGGAGGGTTTGAGGAATGAGCAGTTCTTC
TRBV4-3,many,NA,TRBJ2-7,CASSQEWGSYEQYF,TGCGCCAGCAGCCAAGAGTGGGGGTCCTACGAGCAGTACTTC
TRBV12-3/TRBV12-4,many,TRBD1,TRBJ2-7,CASSLAPGQAPGQYF,TGTGCCAGCAGTTTAGCCCCGGGACAGGCTCCTGGGCAGTACTTC
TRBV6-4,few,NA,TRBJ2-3,CASSDRLRASIDTQYF,TGTGCCAGCAGTGACCGACTCCGGGCTAGTATCGATACGCAGTATTTT
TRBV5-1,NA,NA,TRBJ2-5,CASSLANTGQQETQYF,TGCGCCAGCAGCTTGGCAAACACAGGCCAACAAGAGACCCAGTACTTC
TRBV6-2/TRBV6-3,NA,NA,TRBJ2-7,CASSYWVRTYEQYF,TGTGCCAGCAGTTACTGGGTCAGGACCTACGAGCAGTACTTC
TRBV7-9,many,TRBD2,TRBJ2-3,CASSNRLAGVTDTQYF,TGTGCCAGCAGCAACAGACTAGCGGGGGTTACAGATACGCAGTATTTT
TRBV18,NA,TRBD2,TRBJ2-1,CASSPPRGTSGGYNEQFF,TGTGCCAGCTCACCACCACGTGGGACTAGCGGGGGCTACAATGAGCAGTTCTTC
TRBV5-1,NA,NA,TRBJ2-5,CASSLSQVQTQYF,TGCGCCAGCAGCTTGTCCCAAGTTCAGACCCAGTACTTC
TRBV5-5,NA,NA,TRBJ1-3,CASSLPSSGNTIYF,TGTGCCAGCAGCTTGCCTAGCTCTGGAAACACCATATATTTT
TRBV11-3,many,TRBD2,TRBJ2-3,CASSPGLAASTDTQYF,TGTGCCAGCAGCCCAGGACTAGCAGCTAGCACAGATACGCAGTATTTT
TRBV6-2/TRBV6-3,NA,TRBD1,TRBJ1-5,CASTPGGLGPNLPQHF,TGTGCCAGCACTCCAGGGGGCCTTGGACCCAATCTGCCCCAGCATTTT
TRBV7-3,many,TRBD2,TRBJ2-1,CASSSSGLAGVEQFF,TGTGCCAGCAGCTCCTCGGGACTAGCGGGAGTTGAGCAGTTCTTC
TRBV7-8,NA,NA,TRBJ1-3,CASSLGQDPSGNTIYF,TGTGCCAGCAGCTTAGGGCAGGACCCCTCTGGAAACACCATATATTTT
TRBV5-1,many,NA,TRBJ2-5,CASSLGGAWETQYF,TGCGCCAGCAGCTTGGGAGGAGCCTGGGAGACCCAGTACTTC
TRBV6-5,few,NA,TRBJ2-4,CASSYNTGLANIQYF,TGTGCCAGCAGTTACAATACAGGGTTAGCCAACATTCAGTACTTC
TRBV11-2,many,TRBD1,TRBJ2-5,CASSLYPGTGLQETQYF,TGTGCCAGCAGCTTGTACCCCGGGACAGGCCTCCAAGAGACCCAGTACTTC
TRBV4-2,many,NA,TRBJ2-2,CASSQDGSTGELFF,TGTGCCAGCAGCCAAGACGGGAGTACCGGGGAGCTGTTTTTT
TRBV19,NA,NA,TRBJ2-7,CASSPLDNSYEQYF,TGTGCCAGTAGTCCGCTGGACAACTCCTACGAGCAGTACTTC
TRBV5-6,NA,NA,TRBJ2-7,CASSLSSSETYEQYF,TGTGCCAGCAGCTTGTCGTCTAGCGAAACCTACGAGCAGTACTTC
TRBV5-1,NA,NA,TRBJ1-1,CASSVSESAEAFF,TGCGCCAGCAGCGTTTCGGAGTCGGCTGAAGCTTTCTTT
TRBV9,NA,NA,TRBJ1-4,CASSVDGGGNEKLFF,TGTGCCAGCAGCGTAGACGGGGGCGGTAATGAAAAACTGTTTTTT
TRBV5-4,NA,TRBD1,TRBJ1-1,CASSVKQGPVMNTEAFF,TGTGCCAGCAGCGTAAAACAGGGGCCGGTTATGAACACTGAAGCTTTCTTT
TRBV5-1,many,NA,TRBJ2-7,CASSLMSNSYEQYF,TGCGCCAGCAGCTTGATGTCCAACTCCTACGAGCAGTACTTC
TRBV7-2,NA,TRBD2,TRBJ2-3,CASSFTSGGGTQYF,TGTGCCAGCAGCTTCACTAGCGGAGGTGGTACGCAGTATTTT
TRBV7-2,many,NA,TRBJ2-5,CASSFQYGAGATQYF,TGTGCCAGCAGCTTTCAGTACGGCGCCGGGGCGACCCAGTACTTC
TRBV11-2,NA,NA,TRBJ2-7,CASSLDRGADEQYF,TGTGCCAGCAGCTTAGATCGGGGGGCTGACGAGCAGTACTTC
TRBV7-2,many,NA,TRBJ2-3,CASSKAPLGPSTDTQYF,TGTGCCAGCAGTAAGGCCCCGTTGGGGCCTAGCACAGATACGCAGTATTTT
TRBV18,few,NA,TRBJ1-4,CASSPELTTNEKLFF,TGTGCCAGCTCACCTGAACTCACAACTAATGAAAAACTGTTTTTT
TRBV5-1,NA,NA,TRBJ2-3,CASSHGGTESTDTQYF,TGCGCCAGCAGCCATGGGGGGACGGAAAGCACAGATACGCAGTATTTT
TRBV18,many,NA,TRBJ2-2,CASSGTPSTGELFF,TGTGCCAGCTCGGGGACACCCTCCACCGGGGAGCTGTTTTTT
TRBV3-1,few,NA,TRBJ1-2,CASSLRDFYYGYTF,TGTGCCAGCAGCCTACGGGACTTTTACTATGGCTACACCTTC
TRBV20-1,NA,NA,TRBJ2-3,CSAKTSSATQYF,TGCAGTGCTAAGACAAGCAGTGCCACGCAGTATTTT
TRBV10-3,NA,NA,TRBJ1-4,CATRGDATNEKLFF,TGTGCCACCCGGGGGGATGCAACTAATGAAAAACTGTTTTTT
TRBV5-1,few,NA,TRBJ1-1,CASSLVEEGIAFF,TGCGCCAGCAGCTTGGTAGAGGAGGGGATAGCTTTCTTT
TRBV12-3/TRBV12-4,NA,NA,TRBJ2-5,CASSLGRVQETQYF,TGTGCCAGCAGTTTAGGGAGGGTCCAAGAGACCCAGTACTTC
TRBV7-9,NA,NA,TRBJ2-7,CASSSDYTVGNYEQYF,TGTGCCAGCAGCTCAGATTACACCGTTGGAAACTACGAGCAGTACTTC
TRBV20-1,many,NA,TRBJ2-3,CSARRQTSTDTQYF,TGCAGTGCTAGACGGCAGACTAGCACAGATACGCAGTATTTT
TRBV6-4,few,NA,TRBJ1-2,CASTPEAGSYGYTF,TGTGCCAGCACCCCCGAGGCGGGGAGCTATGGCTACACCTTC
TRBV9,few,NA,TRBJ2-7,CASSALDSPTYEQYF,TGTGCCAGCAGCGCCCTAGACAGTCCCACCTACGAGCAGTACTTC
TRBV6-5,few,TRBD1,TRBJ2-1,CASSYPTNERGQREQFF,TGTGCCAGCAGTTACCCTACCAATGAGAGGGGACAGCGGGAGCAGTTCTTC
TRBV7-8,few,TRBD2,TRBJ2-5,CASSLIRGRRLAGVGTQYF,TGTGCCAGCAGCTTAATCAGAGGAAGGAGACTAGCGGGAGTGGGGACCCAGTACTTC
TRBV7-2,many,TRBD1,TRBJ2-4,CASSVWLLTGGGNIQYF,TGTGCCAGCAGCGTGTGGCTGTTGACAGGGGGTGGAAACATTCAGTACTTC
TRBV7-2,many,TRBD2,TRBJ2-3,CASSLTSGREDTQYF,TGTGCCAGCAGCTTAACTAGCGGGAGGGAAGATACGCAGTATTTT
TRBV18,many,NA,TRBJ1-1,CASSPTPGTTNTEAFF,TGTGCCAGCTCACCGACTCCCGGGACAACGAACACTGAAGCTTTCTTT
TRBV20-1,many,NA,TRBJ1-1,CSASSPDREAFF,TGCAGTGCTAGTAGCCCGGACCGTGAAGCTTTCTTT
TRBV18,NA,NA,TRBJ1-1,CASSTPREARTEAFF,TGTGCCAGCTCAACCCCACGGGAGGCGAGAACTGAAGCTTTCTTT
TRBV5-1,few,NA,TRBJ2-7,CASSADGAYEQYF,TGCGCCAGCAGCGCCGACGGGGCCTACGAGCAGTACTTC
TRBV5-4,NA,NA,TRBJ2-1,CASSVQGLRWGEQFF,TGTGCCAGCAGCGTGCAGGGACTGAGGTGGGGTGAGCAGTTCTTC
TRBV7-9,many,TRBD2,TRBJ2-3,CASSLAGGDTQYF,TGTGCCAGCAGCTTAGCGGGAGGGGATACGCAGTATTTT
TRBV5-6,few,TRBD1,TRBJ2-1,CASSKGTEYNEQFF,TGTGCCAGCAGCAAAGGGACAGAATACAATGAGCAGTTCTTC
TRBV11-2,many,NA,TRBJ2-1,CASSLDRGEQFF,TGTGCCAGCAGCTTGGACCGCGGTGAGCAGTTCTTC
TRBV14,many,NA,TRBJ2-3,CASSPTGRTQYF,TGTGCCAGCAGCCCCACAGGGAGGACGCAGTATTTT
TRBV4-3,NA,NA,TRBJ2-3,CASSQLGGTDTQYF,TGCGCCAGCAGCCAACTTGGGGGCACAGATACGCAGTATTTT
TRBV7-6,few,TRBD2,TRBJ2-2,CASSRSGMGTGELFF,TGTGCCAGCAGCCGAAGCGGGATGGGTACCGGGGAGCTGTTTTTT
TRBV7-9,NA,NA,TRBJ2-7,CASSVASYEQYF,TGTGCCAGCAGTGTTGCCTCCTACGAGCAGTACTTC
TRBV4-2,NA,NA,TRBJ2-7,CAMGPRPAAEQYF,TGTGCCATGGGCCCCCGGCCAGCAGCCGAGCAGTACTTC
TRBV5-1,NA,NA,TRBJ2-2,CASSLLAGSDTGELFF,TGCGCCAGCAGCTTGTTGGCGGGATCGGACACCGGGGAGCTGTTTTTT
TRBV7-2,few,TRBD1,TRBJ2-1,CASSLAGQFYNEQFF,TGTGCCAGCAGCTTAGCGGGACAGTTCTACAATGAGCAGTTCTTC